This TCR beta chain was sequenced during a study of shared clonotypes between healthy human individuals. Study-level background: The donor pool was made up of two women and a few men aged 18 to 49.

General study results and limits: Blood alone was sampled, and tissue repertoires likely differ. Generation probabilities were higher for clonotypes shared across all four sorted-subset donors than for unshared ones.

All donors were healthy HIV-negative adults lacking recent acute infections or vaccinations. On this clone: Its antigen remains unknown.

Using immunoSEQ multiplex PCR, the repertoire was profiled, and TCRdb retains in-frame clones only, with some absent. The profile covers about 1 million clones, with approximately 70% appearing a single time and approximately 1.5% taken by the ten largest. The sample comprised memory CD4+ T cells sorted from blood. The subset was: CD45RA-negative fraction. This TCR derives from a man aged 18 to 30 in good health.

The CDR3 here is CAISESTGNTEAFF. Here the CDR3 DNA reads TGTGCCATCAGTGAGTCGACAGGGAACACTGAAGCTTTCTTT. V and J are TRBV10-3 and TRBJ1-1, with a tentative D call TRBD1 (6 bases). This CDR3 contains 14 residues. Germline CDR1 reads ENHRY; CDR2 reads SYGVKD. Trimming removed 0 bases from V and 1 base from J, with 6 bases in between.